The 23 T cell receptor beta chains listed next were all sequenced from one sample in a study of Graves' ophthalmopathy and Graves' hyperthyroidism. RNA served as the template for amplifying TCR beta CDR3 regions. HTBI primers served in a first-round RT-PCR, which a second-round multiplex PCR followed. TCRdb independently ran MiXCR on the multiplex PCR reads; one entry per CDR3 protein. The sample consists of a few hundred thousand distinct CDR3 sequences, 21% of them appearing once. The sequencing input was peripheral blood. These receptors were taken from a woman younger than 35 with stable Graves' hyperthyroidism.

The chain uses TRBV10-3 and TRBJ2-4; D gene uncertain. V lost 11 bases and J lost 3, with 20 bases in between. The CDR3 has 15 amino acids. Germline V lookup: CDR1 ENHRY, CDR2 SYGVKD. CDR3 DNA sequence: TGTGCCGTCGGAAAGCGAGAAGAAGACAAAAACATTCAGTACTTC. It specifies CAVGKREEDKNIQYF.

The CDR3 protein is CASSSDRAVNYGYTF. The CDR3 DNA reads as TGTGCCAGCAGCTCGGACAGGGCGGTCAACTATGGCTACACCTTC. The J gene is TRBJ1-2, the V gene TRBV7-9; 8 positions agree with TRBD1. V lost 4 bases to trimming and J lost 2 bases; unmatched junction nucleotides: 6. Per the germline V gene, CDR1 is SEHNR and CDR2 is FQNEAQ (reference sequence). This CDR3 spans 15 amino acids.

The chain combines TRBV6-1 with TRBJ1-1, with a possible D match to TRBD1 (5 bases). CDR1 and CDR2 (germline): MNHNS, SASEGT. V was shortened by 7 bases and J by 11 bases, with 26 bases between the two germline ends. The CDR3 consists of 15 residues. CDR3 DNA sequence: TGTGCCAGCACCGAAAGAGGGATAGGGAGGGGTGATGCTTTCTTT. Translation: CASTERGIGRGDAFF.

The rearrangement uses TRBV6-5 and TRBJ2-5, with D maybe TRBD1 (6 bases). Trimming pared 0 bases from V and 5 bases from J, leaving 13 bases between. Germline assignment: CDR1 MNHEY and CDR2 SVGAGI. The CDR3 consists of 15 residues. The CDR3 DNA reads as TGTGCCAGCAGTTACTCGCTTACCCAGGGGGAGACCCAGTACTTC. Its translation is CASSYSLTQGETQYF.

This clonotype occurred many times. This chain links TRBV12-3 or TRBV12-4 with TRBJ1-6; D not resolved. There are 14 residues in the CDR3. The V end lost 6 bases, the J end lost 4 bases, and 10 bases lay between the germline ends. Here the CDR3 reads CASSPESYNSPLHF. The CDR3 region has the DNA TGTGCCAGCAGCCCCGAGTCTTATAATTCACCCCTCCACTTT.

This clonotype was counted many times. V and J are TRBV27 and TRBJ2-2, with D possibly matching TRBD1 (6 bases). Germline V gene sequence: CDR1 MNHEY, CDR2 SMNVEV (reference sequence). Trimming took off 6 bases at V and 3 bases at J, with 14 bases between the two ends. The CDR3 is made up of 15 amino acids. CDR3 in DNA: TGTGCCAGCAGCAGGGGCCCGGCGGACACCGGGGAGCTGTTTTTT. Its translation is CASSRGPADTGELFF.

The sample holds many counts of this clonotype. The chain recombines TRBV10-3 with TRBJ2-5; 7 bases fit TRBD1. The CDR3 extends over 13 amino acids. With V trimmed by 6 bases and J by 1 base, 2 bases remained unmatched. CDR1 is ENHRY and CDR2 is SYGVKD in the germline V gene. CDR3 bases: TGTGCCATCAGGGGACAGTCCCAAGAGACCCAGTACTTC. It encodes CAIRGQSQETQYF.

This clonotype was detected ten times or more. This CDR3 is CSARAHRGNEQFF. The CDR3 DNA reads as TGCAGTGCTAGAGCCCACAGGGGGAATGAGCAGTTCTTC. The chain joins TRBV20-1 to TRBJ2-1, with 8 bases identical to TRBD1. Trimming cost V 1 base and J 7 bases; bases outside gene matches: 3. In germline, CDR1 is DFQATT, CDR2 SNEGSKA (reference sequence). CDR3 length equals 13 residues.

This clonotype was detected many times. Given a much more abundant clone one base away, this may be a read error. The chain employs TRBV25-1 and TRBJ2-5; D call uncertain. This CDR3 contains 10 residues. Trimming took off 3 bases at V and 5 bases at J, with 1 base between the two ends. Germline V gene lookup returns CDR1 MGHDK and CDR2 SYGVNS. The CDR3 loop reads CASSDETQYF. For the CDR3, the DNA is TGTGCCAGCAGTGACGAGACCCAGTACTTC. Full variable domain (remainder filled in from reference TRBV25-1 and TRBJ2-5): EADIYQTPRYLVIGTGKKITLECSQTMGHDKMYWYQQDPGMELHLIHYSYGVNSTEKGDLSSESTVSRIRTEHFPLTLESARPSHTSQYLCASSDETQYFGPGTRLLVL.

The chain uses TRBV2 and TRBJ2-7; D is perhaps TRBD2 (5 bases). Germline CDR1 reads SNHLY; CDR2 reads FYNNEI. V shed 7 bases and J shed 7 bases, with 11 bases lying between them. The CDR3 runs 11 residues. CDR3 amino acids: CASKRVGEQYF. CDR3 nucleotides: TGTGCCAGCAAGAGGGTCGGTGAGCAGTACTTC.

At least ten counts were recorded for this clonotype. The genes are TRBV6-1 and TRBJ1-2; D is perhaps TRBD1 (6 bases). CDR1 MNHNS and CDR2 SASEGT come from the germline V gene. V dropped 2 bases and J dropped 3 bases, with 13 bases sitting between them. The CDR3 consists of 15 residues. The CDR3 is CASSESGGPYYGYTF. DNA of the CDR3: TGTGCCAGCAGTGAATCCGGGGGCCCCTACTATGGCTACACCTTC.

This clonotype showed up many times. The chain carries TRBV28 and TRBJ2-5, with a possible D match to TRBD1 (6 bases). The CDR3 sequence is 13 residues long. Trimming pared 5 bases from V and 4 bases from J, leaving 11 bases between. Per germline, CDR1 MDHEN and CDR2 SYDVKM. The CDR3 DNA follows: TGTGCCAGCAGTCCCCAGGGGTTAGAGACCCAGTACTTC. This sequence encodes CASSPQGLETQYF. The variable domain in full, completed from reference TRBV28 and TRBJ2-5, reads DVKVTQSSRYLVKRTGEKVFLECVQDMDHENMFWYRQDPGLGLRLIYFSYDVKMKEKGDIPEGYSVSREKKERFSLILESASTNQTSMYLCASSPQGLETQYFGPGTRLLVL.

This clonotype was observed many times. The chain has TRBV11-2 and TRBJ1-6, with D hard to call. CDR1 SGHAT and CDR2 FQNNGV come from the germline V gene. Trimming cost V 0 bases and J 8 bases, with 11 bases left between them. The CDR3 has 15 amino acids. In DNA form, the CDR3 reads TGTGCCAGCAGCTTAGATGGCGTCCGGGATTCACCCCTCCACTTT. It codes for CASSLDGVRDSPLHF.

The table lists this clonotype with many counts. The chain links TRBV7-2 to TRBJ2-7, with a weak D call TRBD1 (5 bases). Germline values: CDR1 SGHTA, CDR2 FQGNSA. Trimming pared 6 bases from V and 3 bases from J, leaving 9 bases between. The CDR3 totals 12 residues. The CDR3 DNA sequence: TGTGCCAGCAGTCACGACAGCTACGAGCAGTACTTC. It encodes CASSHDSYEQYF.

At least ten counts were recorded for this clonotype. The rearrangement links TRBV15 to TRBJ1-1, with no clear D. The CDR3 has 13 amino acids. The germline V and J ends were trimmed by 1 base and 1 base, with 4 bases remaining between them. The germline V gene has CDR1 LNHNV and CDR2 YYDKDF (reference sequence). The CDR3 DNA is TGTGCCACCAGCAGAGGCCCGAACACTGAAGCTTTCTTT. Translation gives CATSRGPNTEAFF.

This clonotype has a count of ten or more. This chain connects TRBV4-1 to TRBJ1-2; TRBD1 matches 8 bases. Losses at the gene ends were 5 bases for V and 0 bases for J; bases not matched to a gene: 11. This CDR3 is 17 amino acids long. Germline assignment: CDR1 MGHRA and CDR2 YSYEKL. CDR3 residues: CASSVRQGASANYGYTF. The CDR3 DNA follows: TGCGCCAGCAGCGTGCGCCAGGGGGCCTCAGCTAACTATGGCTACACCTTC.

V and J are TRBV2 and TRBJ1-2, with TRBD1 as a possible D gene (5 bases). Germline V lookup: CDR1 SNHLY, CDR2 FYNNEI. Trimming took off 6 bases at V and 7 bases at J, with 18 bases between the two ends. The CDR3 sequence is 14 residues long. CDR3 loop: CASSLTGTEGGYTF. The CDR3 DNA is TGTGCCAGCAGCTTAACCGGGACCGAAGGTGGCTACACCTTC.

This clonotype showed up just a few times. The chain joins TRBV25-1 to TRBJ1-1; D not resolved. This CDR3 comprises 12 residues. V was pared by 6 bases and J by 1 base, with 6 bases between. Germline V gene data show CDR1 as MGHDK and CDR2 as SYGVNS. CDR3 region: CASRATNTEAFF. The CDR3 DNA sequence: TGTGCCAGCAGGGCAACGAACACTGAAGCTTTCTTT.

The CDR3: CASSKTGGDNQPQHF. As DNA, the CDR3 is TGTGCCAGCAGCAAGACAGGGGGCGACAATCAGCCCCAGCATTTT. This sequence joins TRBV6-2 or TRBV6-3 and TRBJ1-5, with 10 bases identical to TRBD1. CDR3 length equals 15 residues. Germline V CDR1 and CDR2: MNHEY, SVGEGT. V lost 6 bases, J lost 3 bases, and 5 bases stayed unmatched.

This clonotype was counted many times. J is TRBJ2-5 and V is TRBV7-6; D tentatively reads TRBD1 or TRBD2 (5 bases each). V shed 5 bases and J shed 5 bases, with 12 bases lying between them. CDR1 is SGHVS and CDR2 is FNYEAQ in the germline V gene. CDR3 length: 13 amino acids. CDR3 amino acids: CASSLWDEETQYF. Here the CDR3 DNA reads TGTGCCAGCAGCCTATGGGACGAGGAGACCCAGTACTTC. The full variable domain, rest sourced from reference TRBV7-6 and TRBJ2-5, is GAGVSQSPRYKVTKRGQDVALRCDPISGHVSLYWYRQALGQGPEFLTYFNYEAQQDKSGLPNDRFSAERPEGSISTLTIQRTEQRDSAMYRCASSLWDEETQYFGPGTRLLVL.

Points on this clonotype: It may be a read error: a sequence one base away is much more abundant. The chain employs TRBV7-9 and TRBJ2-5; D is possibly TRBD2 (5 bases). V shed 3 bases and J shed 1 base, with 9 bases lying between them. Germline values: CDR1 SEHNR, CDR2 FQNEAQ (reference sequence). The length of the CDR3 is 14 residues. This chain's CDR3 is CASSFGILQETQYF. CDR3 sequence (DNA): TGTGCCAGCAGCTTCGGGATACTCCAAGAGACCCAGTACTTC.

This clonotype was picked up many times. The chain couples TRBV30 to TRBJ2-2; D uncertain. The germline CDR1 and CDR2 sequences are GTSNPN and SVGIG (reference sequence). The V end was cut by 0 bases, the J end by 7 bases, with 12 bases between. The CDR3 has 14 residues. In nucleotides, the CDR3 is TGTGCCTGGAGTGTACTTTCTTATGGCGGGGAGCTGTTTTTT. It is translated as CAWSVLSYGGELFF.

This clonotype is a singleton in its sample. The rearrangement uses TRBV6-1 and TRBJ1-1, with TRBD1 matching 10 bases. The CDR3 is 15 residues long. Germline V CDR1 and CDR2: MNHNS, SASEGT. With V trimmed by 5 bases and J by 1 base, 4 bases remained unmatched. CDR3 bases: TGTGCCAGCAGTCGACAGGGGGCCTCGAACACTGAAGCTTTCTTT. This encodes CASSRQGASNTEAFF.